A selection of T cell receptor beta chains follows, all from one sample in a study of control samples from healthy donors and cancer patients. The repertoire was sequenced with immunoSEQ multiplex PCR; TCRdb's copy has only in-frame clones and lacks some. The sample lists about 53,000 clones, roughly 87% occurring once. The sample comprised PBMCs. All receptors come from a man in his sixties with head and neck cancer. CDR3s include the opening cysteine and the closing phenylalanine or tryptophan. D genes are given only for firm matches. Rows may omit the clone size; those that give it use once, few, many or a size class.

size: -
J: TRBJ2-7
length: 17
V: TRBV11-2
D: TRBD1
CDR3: CASSLRGTFGTGGEQYF
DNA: TGTGCCAGCAGCTTAAGGGGTACTTTCGGGACAGGGGGCGAGCAGTACTTC

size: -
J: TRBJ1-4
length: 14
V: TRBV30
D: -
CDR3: CAWTRDTQNEKLFF
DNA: TGTGCCTGGACCCGGGACACCCAGAATGAAAAACTGTTTTTT

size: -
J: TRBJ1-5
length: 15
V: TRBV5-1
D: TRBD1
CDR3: CASSLSGQGNQPQHF
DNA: TGCGCCAGCAGCTTGTCGGGACAGGGCAATCAGCCCCAGCATTTT

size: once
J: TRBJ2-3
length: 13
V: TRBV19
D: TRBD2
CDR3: CASRSGGTDTQYF
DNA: TGTGCCAGTCGAAGCGGGGGAACAGATACGCAGTATTTT

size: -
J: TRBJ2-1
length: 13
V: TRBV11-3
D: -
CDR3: CASLRALYNEQFF
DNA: TGTGCCAGCTTACGCGCTCTCTACAATGAGCAGTTCTTC

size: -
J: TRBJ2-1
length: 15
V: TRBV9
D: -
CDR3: CASSVGAPSYNEQFF
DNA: TGTGCCAGCAGCGTAGGAGCGCCCTCCTACAATGAGCAGTTCTTC

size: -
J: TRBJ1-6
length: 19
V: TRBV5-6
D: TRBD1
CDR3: CASSSPLDRGTLLNSPLHF
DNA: TGTGCCAGCAGCTCGCCACTTGACAGGGGGACCCTGTTAAATTCACCCCTCCACTTT

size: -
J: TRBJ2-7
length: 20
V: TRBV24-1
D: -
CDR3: CATSDLRSDSHSILLGEQYF
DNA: TGTGCCACCAGTGATTTGAGGTCAGACAGCCATTCAATCCTACTCGGCGAGCAGTACTTC

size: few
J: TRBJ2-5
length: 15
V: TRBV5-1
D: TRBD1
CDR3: CASSLGGGAWETQYF
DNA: TGCGCCAGCAGCTTGGGAGGGGGCGCTTGGGAGACCCAGTACTTC

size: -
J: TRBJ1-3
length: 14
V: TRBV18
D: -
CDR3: CASSPGHSGNTIYF
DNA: TGTGCCAGCTCACCGGGGCACTCTGGAAACACCATATATTTT

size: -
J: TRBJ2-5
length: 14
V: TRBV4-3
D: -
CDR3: CASSQDARSETQYF
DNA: TGCGCCAGCAGCCAAGATGCTAGGTCGGAGACCCAGTACTTC

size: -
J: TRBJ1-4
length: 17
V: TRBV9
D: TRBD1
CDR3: CASSEGTGGAANEKLFF
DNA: TGTGCCAGCAGCGAAGGGACAGGGGGCGCAGCTAATGAAAAACTGTTTTTT

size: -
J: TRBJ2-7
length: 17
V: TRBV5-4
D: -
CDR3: CASSLGLPGQNSYEQYF
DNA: TGTGCCAGCAGCTTGGGGCTTCCGGGGCAGAACTCCTACGAGCAGTACTTC

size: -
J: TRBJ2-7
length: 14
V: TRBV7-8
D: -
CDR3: CASSPKYYNYEQYF
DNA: TGTGCCAGCAGCCCGAAGTACTACAACTACGAGCAGTACTTC

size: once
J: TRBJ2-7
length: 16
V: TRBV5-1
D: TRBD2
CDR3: CASTLERGASPYEQYF
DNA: TGCGCCAGCACCTTGGAGCGGGGGGCCTCCCCCTACGAGCAGTACTTC

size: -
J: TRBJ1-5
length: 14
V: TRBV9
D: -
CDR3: CASSIGQSNQPQHF
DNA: TGTGCCAGCAGCATCGGACAGTCGAATCAGCCCCAGCATTTT

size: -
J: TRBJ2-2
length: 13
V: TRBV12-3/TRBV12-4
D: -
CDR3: CASSLDRQGELFF
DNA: TGTGCCAGCAGTTTAGACCGGCAGGGGGAGCTGTTTTTT

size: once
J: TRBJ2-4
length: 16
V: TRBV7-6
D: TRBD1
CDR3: CASSLGTGGTRNIQYF
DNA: TGTGCCAGCAGCTTAGGGACAGGGGGCACACGGAACATTCAGTACTTC

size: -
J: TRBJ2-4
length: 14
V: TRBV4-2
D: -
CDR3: CASSQGQTKNIQYF
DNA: TGTGCCAGCAGCCAAGGACAGACCAAAAACATTCAGTACTTC

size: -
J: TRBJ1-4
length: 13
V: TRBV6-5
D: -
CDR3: CASRPLGDEKLFF
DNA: TGTGCCAGCAGGCCCCTGGGGGATGAAAAACTGTTTTTT

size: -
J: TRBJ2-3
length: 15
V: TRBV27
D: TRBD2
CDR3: CASSLRTSGTDTQYF
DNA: TGTGCCAGCAGTTTACGAACTAGCGGCACAGATACGCAGTATTTT

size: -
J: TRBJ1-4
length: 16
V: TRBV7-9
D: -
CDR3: CASSLVSQGNNEKLFF
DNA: TGTGCCAGCAGCTTAGTTAGTCAAGGAAATAATGAAAAACTGTTTTTT

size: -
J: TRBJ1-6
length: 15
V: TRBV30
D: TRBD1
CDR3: CAWSPYRGGDSPLHF
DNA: TGTGCCTGGAGCCCCTACAGGGGAGGGGATTCACCCCTCCACTTT

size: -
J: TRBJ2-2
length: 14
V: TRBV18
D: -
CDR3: CASSPSTNTGELFF
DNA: TGTGCCAGCTCACCTAGCACGAACACCGGGGAGCTGTTTTTT

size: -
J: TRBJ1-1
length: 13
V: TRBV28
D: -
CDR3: CASSLPPNTEAFF
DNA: TGTGCCAGCAGTCTACCTCCGAACACTGAAGCTTTCTTT

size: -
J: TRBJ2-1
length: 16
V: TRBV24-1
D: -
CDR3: CATSDLASNTYNEQFF
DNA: TGTGCCACCAGTGATTTGGCTAGTAACACCTACAATGAGCAGTTCTTC

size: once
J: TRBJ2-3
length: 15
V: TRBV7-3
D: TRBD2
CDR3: CASSPSGDSTDTQYF
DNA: TGTGCCAGCAGCCCCAGCGGGGATAGCACAGATACGCAGTATTTT

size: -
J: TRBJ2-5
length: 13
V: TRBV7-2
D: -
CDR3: CASSLTREETQYF
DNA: TGTGCCAGCAGCCTGACTAGGGAAGAGACCCAGTACTTC

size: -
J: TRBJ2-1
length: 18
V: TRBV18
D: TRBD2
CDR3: CASSHELLAGGPGGEQFF
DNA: TGTGCCAGCTCACATGAGTTACTAGCGGGAGGGCCAGGCGGCGAGCAGTTCTTC

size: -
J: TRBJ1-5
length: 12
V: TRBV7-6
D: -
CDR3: CASSSPYRAQHF
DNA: TGTGCCAGCAGCTCCCCCTACCGTGCTCAGCATTTT

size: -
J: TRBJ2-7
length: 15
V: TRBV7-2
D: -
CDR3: CASSLGAARYYEQYF
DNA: TGTGCCAGCAGCTTGGGGGCCGCGAGATACTACGAGCAGTACTTC

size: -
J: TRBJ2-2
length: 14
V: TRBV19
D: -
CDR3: CASRFGVGTGELFF
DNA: TGTGCCAGTAGATTCGGGGTAGGCACCGGGGAGCTGTTTTTT

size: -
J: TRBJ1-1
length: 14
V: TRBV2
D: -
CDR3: CASRGTRDATEAFF
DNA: TGTGCCAGCAGGGGTACCAGGGACGCCACTGAAGCTTTCTTT

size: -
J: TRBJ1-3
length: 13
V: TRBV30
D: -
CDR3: CAWSGGSGNTIYF
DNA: TGTGCCTGGAGTGGAGGATCTGGAAACACCATATATTTT

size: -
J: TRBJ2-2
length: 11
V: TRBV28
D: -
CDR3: CASSAYGELFF
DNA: TGTGCCAGCAGTGCGTACGGGGAGCTGTTTTTT

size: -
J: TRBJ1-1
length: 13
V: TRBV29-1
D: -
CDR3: CSVTVTGNTEAFF
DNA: TGCAGCGTGACCGTGACAGGGAACACTGAAGCTTTCTTT

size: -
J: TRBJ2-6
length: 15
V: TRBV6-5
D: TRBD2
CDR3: CASSYGGAGANVLTF
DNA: TGTGCCAGCAGTTACGGGGGGGCTGGGGCCAACGTCCTGACTTTC

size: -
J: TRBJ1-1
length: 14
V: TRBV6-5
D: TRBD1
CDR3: CASRTDRGNTEAFF
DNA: TGTGCCAGCAGGACAGACAGGGGGAACACTGAAGCTTTCTTT

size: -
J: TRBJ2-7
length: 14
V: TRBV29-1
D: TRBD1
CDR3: CSVGVGTGGHEQYF
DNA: TGCAGCGTTGGAGTCGGGACAGGGGGCCACGAGCAGTACTTC

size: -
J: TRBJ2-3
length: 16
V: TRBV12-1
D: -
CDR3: CASSFVIGISTDTQYF
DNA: TGTGCCAGCAGCTTTGTTATAGGGATTAGCACAGATACGCAGTATTTT

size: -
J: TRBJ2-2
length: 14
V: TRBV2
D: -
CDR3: CASSGSSYTGELFF
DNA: TGTGCCAGCAGTGGCAGCTCCTACACCGGGGAGCTGTTTTTT

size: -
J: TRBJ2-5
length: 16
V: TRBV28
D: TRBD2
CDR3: CASSLSRGGGWGTQYF
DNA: TGTGCCAGCAGTTTATCGCGCGGGGGGGGGTGGGGGACCCAGTACTTC